This T cell receptor beta chain was captured by sequencing in a study of T-cell memory formation after mild COVID-19. Looking at the study overall: Largely, the TCR clusters proved donor specific. General study findings and limits: Contracting clones from day 15 to 85 had balanced CD4/CD8; later expanders favoured CD4+.

Libraries for TCRalpha and TCRbeta carried sample barcodes and unique molecular identifiers via 5'RACE. TCRdb re-derived calls from the 5' RACE reads in MiXCR, one entry per CDR3 protein. In the table there are around 320,000 distinct CDR3 sequences, 14% of which are singletons. This CDR3 spans 16 amino acids. Germline CDR1 reads SGHNT; CDR2 reads YYREEE (reference sequence). V lost 4 bases and J lost 2; bases outside the gene matches: 6. This clonotype was seen only a few times. Its antigen remains unknown. The clonotype originates from a man in his late teens or twenties who had mild COVID-19 (a few samples of this study predate the infection). Cell type and time point are not known. Material: PBMCs or a T cell subset sorted from them (not recorded which). The J gene is TRBJ2-2, the V gene TRBV5-4, with 9 bases fitting TRBD2. The CDR3, as DNA: TGTGCCAGCAGCAACAAAGCGGGGGGAAACACCGGGGAGCTGTTTTTT. This encodes CASSNKAGGNTGELFF.